The T cell receptor beta chain described here comes from a study of tumor and adjacent non-tumor tissue in lung cancer. Overall study: The cohort had roughly 11 adenocarcinoma, 2 squamous cell and 1 small cell patients. Samples averaged about 4.17 million productive TCRbeta reads each. Study findings and constraints: Compared with tumor, normal lung showed significantly lower TCR diversity.

This sample's RNA came from whole unsorted tissue. Donors were chemotherapy-naive, newly diagnosed lung cancer surgical patients in China, August–late 2014. Per germline, CDR1 MNHEY and CDR2 SVGAGI. The CDR3 is made up of 15 amino acids. TCRbeta libraries were built with three rounds of nested PCR, modified from ARM-PCR. MiXCR, applied by TCRdb to the multiplex PCR reads, yields one record per CDR3 protein. Among around 70,000 distinct CDR3 sequences, about 80% were seen once, and the ten largest hold roughly 27%. On this clonotype: Its cognate antigen is unknown. At one of its ends the junction is not consistent with the germline gene, which may arise from a read error.

Material: lung tumor tissue. This rearrangement joins TRBV6-5 to TRBJ2-7; 7 bases line up with TRBD2. The TCR sequence derives from a man in his 60s with non-small cell lung cancer. The CDR3, as DNA: TGTGTCTGCAATTACTCGAGGAGGGAGGGATCCGAGCGGTACTTC. It encodes CVCNYSRREGSERYF.